The sequence of this TCR beta chain was determined in a study of blood T cell repertoires in COVID-19. Study details: The United States, Italy and Spain provided the acute and convalescent COVID-19 samples. Sample material is recorded as cDNA or gDNA derived from T cells, B-cell-depleted T cells, or PBMCs.

Original processing notes: Estimated nucleated cell counts came from reference gene primer amplification. The data were produced by immunoSEQ multiplex PCR, yet TCRdb's version contains in-frame clones alone and is incomplete. V and J calls and clone size are copied from that table; D and trimming were computed from the DNA. The table has some 50,000 clones, 77% seen once; the top ten hold 20%. This TCR came from a human donor with active or convalescent COVID-19. The donor label of this sample is uncertain. The specimen was peripheral blood.

The DNA of the CDR3 is TGTGCCAGCAGTTTGACAGGGTCGGGCGAGCAGTACTTC. This sequence encodes CASSLTGSGEQYF. The V call is TRBV28, the J call TRBJ2-7, with 7 bases matching TRBD1. Germline-derived CDR1 and CDR2 are MDHEN and SYDVKM. The CDR3 is made up of 13 amino acids. J lost 6 bases, V lost 3 bases, and 5 bases had no gene match.